This TCR beta chain is from a study of shared clonotypes between healthy human individuals. General study results and limits: Genetic and exposure-history diversity was limited by the few donors. The expectation was that sequencing depth would affect clonotype sharing among donors. Naive subsets tended to show greater estimated richness than memory subsets.

Original methodology: Junction-only immunoSEQ data arrived without quality scores, meaning filtering differed. TCRdb's table, derived via immunoSEQ multiplex PCR, lists solely in-frame clones and lacks some. D and trimming were read from the DNA, whereas the V and J calls and clone size are those reported in that table. The sample records about 2.4 million clones, more than 90% being singletons. Details on this clone: Its antigen remains unknown.

The origin of this receptor is a man younger than 30 in good health. Sequenced input: naive CD4+ T cells sorted from blood. As to subset: CD45RA+ positively selected.

The CDR3 DNA follows: TGTGCCAGCAGCAAAGGATCGGACAGGGAAAATGGCTACACCTTC. Its translation is CASSKGSDRENGYTF. The chain links TRBV21-1 to TRBJ1-2; the D call of TRBD1 is as the table states it, not checked on the DNA. TRBV21-1 is noted as a pseudogene. CDR3 length: 15 amino acids.